The source of this TCR beta chain is a study of T cells after yellow fever vaccination. Findings of the study overall: Relatively few clonotypes were ones that appeared in both CD4 and CD8 compartments.

CDR1 is SGHRS, CDR2 YFSETQ, per germline. CDR3 length: 15 residues. Unmatched junction bases numbered 9, after V lost 3 bases and J lost 8 bases. This clonotype appeared many times. Its specificity is unknown. Synthesis of TCR cDNA relied on 5'RACE template switching, which attached a universal primer site and UMIs. TCRdb called the 5' RACE reads again in MiXCR, with one record for every CDR3 protein. The profile shows 120,000 or so distinct CDR3 sequences, around 7.2% of them singletons. The TCR originated in a man between 18 and 29 years old who received the YFV17D yellow fever vaccine. The sequenced sample was CD4+ T cells sorted from PBMCs, obtained 35 to 50 days after the first yellow fever vaccination. The V gene is TRBV5-1, the J gene TRBJ2-3; 10 bases agree with TRBD2. The CDR3 region has the DNA TGCGCCAGCAGCTCCGGGACTAGCGTTGGCGGTACGCAGTATTTT. It encodes CASSSGTSVGGTQYF.